What follows is one TCR delta chain and its context. Its antigen is undetermined. TCRdb's listed protein matches a much larger clone and diverges from this DNA's translation at residue 9, likely through a read error; the protein shown comes from the DNA. The record originates from a study of γδ T cells in repeated Plasmodium falciparum infection. Study in general: Each infection was followed by sampling at 21 days, plus baseline and some pre-infection draws.

Gammadelta T cells were flow-sorted from PBMC into Vgamma9/Vdelta2+ and Vdelta2-negative populations for bulk analysis. Study-wide findings and caveats: The Malian cohort came from a small rural village of predominantly one ethnic group. Vgamma9/Vdelta2+ repertoires stayed stably polyclonal over time and infection.

CDR1 TSWWSYY and CDR2 QGS come from the germline V gene. Losses at the gene ends were 0 bases for V and 4 bases for J; bases not matched to a gene: 14. The CDR3 has 19 amino acids. Sequencing covered both gamma and delta TCR chains per sample. TCRdb reapplied CATT to the multiplex PCR reads. In the table there are roughly 48,000 delta-chain clones, approximately 1.5% of which are singletons. The sequenced sample was gamma-delta T cells from blood. J is TRDJ1 and V is TRDV1; TRDD3 matches 10 bases. Here the J gene was assigned by germline matching of the DNA, as TCRdb has none. The sequence was obtained from a pool of human donors (malaria-infected and uninfected, not separated). The chain's CDR3 is CALGELGSRGIRDGDKLIF. The CDR3, as DNA: TGTGCTCTTGGGGAACTGGGTTCTCGGGGGATACGAGACGGCGATAAACTCATCTTT.